A selection of T cell receptor beta chains follows, all from one sample in a study of shared clonotypes between healthy human individuals. Sequencing was performed with immunoSEQ multiplex PCR; in TCRdb, only in-frame clones are kept and a portion is missing. The sample has roughly 550,000 clones, nearly 97% seen once. Sequenced input: naive CD8+ T cells sorted from blood. These receptors originate from a woman in her twenties or thirties in good health. The CDR3 runs from the conserved cysteine through the conserved F or W. D genes are given only for firm matches. Expanded clones get a size class; other rows say once, few or many, or leave the size out.

size,D,length,V,J,DNA,CDR3
NA,NA,11,TRBV29-1,TRBJ1-2,TGCAGTGTAAGAGGGCTGGGGGGCTACACCTTC,CSVRGLGGYTF
NA,TRBD1,15,TRBV4-1,TRBJ2-7,TGCGCCAGCAGCCAAGATCCCGGGACAGCCTACGAGCAGTACTTC,CASSQDPGTAYEQYF
NA,TRBD2,13,TRBV28,TRBJ2-5,TGTGCCAGCAGTTTGCTGGGACTAGCGGTTCAGTACTTC,CASSLLGLAVQYF
NA,TRBD1,13,TRBV28,TRBJ1-5,TGTGCCAGCAGTAGAGGGGGCTATCAGCCCCAGCATTTT,CASSRGGYQPQHF
NA,NA,15,TRBV30,TRBJ1-5,TGTGCCTGGAGCGAAGATGTAGATAGCAATCAGCCCCAGCATTTT,CAWSEDVDSNQPQHF
NA,NA,14,TRBV7-9,TRBJ1-2,TGTGCCAGCAGCCTCACAGGGACCCTAATAGGCTACACCTTC,CASSLTGTLIGYTF
NA,NA,17,TRBV4-1,TRBJ2-2,TGCGCCAGCAGCCAAGAGGGAGCGTCCCCGAGCACCGGGGAGCTGTTTTTT,CASSQEGASPSTGELFF
NA,NA,17,TRBV27,TRBJ2-5,TGTGCCAGCATTGTAAAGTTACCGGGGGCCGCCCAAGAGACCCAGTACTTC,CASIVKLPGAAQETQYF
NA,NA,14,TRBV27,TRBJ1-2,TGTGCCAGCAGTTTAGACGGCAGCTACTATGGCTACACCTTC,CASSLDGSYYGYTF
NA,NA,12,TRBV29-1,TRBJ2-1,TGCAGCGTTGTACCATCCTACAATGAGCAGTTCTTC,CSVVPSYNEQFF
NA,NA,14,TRBV13,TRBJ2-7,TGTGCCAGCAGCCCCGGACTGAGCTCCTACGAGCAGTACTTC,CASSPGLSSYEQYF
NA,NA,15,TRBV5-1,TRBJ2-3,TGCGCCAGCAGCTTAGGAGTACTAAGCACAGATACGCAGTATTTT,CASSLGVLSTDTQYF
NA,NA,15,TRBV5-1,TRBJ2-1,TGCGCCAGCAGTCTCGGGGGAGCATTCAACAATGAGCAGTTCTTC,CASSLGGAFNNEQFF
NA,NA,14,TRBV5-1,TRBJ2-7,TGCGCCAGCAGCCAGGACCCCGGACAGCCCGAGCAGTACTTC,CASSQDPGQPEQYF
NA,TRBD2,15,TRBV27,TRBJ2-5,TGTGCCAGCAGCAACCTACCTCTCGGGGGGAAGACCCAGTACTTC,CASSNLPLGGKTQYF
NA,NA,13,TRBV6-6,TRBJ1-5,TGTGCCAGCAGTTGGGCGAGTAATCAGCCCCAGCATTTT,CASSWASNQPQHF
NA,NA,13,TRBV28,TRBJ2-7,TGTGCCAGCAGTGGATCGATTCCCTACGAGCAGTACTTC,CASSGSIPYEQYF
NA,TRBD1,14,TRBV7-8,TRBJ1-1,TGTGCCAGCAGCCCTGGGACAGGGGACACTGAAGCTTTCTTT,CASSPGTGDTEAFF
NA,NA,13,TRBV19,TRBJ1-5,TGTGCCAGTAGTATAGCAGGGGATCAGCCCCAGCATTTT,CASSIAGDQPQHF
NA,NA,15,TRBV7-9,TRBJ1-4,TGTGCCAGCAGCTTAGGGCTTCTGGACAATGAAAAACTGTTTTTT,CASSLGLLDNEKLFF
NA,NA,13,TRBV2,TRBJ1-4,TGTGCCAGCAGGACAGACACTGCACCGTCGCTGTTTTTT,CASRTDTAPSLFF
few,NA,10,TRBV2,TRBJ1-2,TGTGCCAGCAGTCTGATCGGCTACACCTTC,CASSLIGYTF